The source of this T cell receptor (beta chain) is a study of Ad26.COV2.S vaccination and SARS-CoV-2 variants. Sequencing was performed with immunoSEQ multiplex PCR; in TCRdb, only in-frame clones are kept and a portion is missing. The sample contains about 350,000 clones, 92% of which appear only once. The V gene's germline CDR1 is SNHLY and CDR2 FYNNEI. The CDR3 spans 18 residues. The V gene lost 6 bases and the J gene lost 0 bases, with 20 bases spanning the gap. The rearrangement links TRBV2 to TRBJ1-4; weak D call: TRBD1 (6 bases). This TCR was recovered from a human donor who had recovered from COVID-19. Sequencing used peripheral blood, obtained after recovery from COVID-19. The CDR3 bases are TGTGCCAGCAGACCCAGCCGCGGGGACATTGCAACTAATGAAAAACTGTTTTTT. Translated: CASRPSRGDIATNEKLFF.